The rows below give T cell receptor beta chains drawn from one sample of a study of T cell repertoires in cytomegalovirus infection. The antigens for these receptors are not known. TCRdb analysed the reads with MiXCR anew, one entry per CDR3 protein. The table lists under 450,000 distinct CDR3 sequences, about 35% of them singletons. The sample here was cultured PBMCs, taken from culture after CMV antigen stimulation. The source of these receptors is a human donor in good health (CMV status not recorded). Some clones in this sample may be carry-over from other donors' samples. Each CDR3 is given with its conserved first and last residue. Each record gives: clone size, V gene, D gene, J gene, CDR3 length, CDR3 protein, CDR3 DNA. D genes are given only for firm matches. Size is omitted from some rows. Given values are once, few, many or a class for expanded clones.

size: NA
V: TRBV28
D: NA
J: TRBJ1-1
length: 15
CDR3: CASSLSGAGRAEAFF
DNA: TGTGCCAGCAGTTTATCCGGGGCGGGAAGGGCTGAAGCTTTCTTT

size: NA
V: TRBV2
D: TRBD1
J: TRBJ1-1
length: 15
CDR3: CANLPRGGGNTEAFF
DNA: TGTGCCAACTTACCCCGAGGGGGCGGAAACACTGAAGCTTTCTTT

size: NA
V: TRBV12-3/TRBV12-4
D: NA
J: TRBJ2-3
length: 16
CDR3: CASSLPGGPRTDTQYF
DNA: TGTGCCAGCAGTTTACCTGGGGGACCCCGCACAGATACGCAGTATTTT

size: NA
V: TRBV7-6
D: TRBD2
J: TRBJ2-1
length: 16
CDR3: CASSFWTSGRGDEQFF
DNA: TGTGCCAGCAGCTTTTGGACTAGCGGGAGGGGGGATGAGCAGTTCTTC

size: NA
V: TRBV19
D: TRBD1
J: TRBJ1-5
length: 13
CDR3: CASSGQGTQPQHF
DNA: TGTGCCAGTAGTGGACAGGGAACTCAGCCCCAGCATTTT

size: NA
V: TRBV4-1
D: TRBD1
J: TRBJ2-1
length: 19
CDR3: CASSQETGAPGRSYNEQFF
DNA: TGCGCCAGCAGCCAAGAAACAGGGGCCCCGGGACGCTCCTACAATGAGCAGTTCTTC

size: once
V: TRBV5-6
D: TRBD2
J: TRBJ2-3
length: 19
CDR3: CASSLSGLAGVRGTDTQYF
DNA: TGTGCCAGCAGCTTGTCCGGACTAGCGGGAGTACGAGGCACAGATACGCAGTATTTT

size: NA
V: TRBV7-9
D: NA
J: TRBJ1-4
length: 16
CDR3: CASSGGGKVWREKLFF
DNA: TGTGCCAGCAGCGGCGGGGGGAAAGTCTGGCGGGAAAAACTGTTTTTT

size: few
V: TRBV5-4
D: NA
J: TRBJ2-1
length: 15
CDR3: CASSLETRRSNEQFF
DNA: TGTGCCAGCAGCTTGGAGACCCGGAGGAGTAATGAGCAGTTCTTC

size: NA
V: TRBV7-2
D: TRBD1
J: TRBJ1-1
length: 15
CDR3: CASNSQGVPNTEAFF
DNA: TGTGCCAGCAACTCTCAGGGGGTGCCCAACACTGAAGCTTTCTTT

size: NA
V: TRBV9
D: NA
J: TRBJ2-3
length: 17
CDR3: CASSVEWERAGTDTQYF
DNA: TGTGCCAGCAGCGTAGAATGGGAGCGGGCTGGGACAGATACGCAGTATTTT

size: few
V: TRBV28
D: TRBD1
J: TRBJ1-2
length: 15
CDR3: CASTRGMGQGYGYTF
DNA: TGTGCCAGCACAAGAGGAATGGGACAGGGATATGGCTACACCTTC

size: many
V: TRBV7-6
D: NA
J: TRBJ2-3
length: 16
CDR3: CASSLGGGQGADTQYF
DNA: TGTGCCAGCAGCTTAGGGGGCGGACAAGGGGCAGATACGCAGTATTTT

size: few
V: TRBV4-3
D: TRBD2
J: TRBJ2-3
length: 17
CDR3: CASSQDLGGGSTDTQYF
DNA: TGCGCCAGCAGCCAAGATCTCGGCGGGGGAAGCACAGATACGCAGTATTTT

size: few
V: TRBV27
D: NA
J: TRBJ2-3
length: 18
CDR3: CASSLSAGTRVSTDTQYF
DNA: TGTGCCAGCAGTTTATCCGCCGGGACAAGGGTTTCCACAGATACGCAGTATTTT

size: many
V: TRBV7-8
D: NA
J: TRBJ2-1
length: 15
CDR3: CASSLEAASYNEQFF
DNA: TGTGCCAGCAGCTTAGAGGCGGCCTCCTACAATGAGCAGTTCTTC

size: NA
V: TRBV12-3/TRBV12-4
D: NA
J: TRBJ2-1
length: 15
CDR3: CASSLEMSSYNEQFF
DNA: TGTGCCAGCAGTTTAGAGATGAGCTCCTACAATGAGCAGTTCTTC

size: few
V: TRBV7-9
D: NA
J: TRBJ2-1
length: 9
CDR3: CASTREHFF
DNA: TGTGCCAGCACCCGGGAACACTTCTTC

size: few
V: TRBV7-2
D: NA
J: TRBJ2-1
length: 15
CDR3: CASSFSPRASNEQFF
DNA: TGTGCCAGCAGCTTTTCACCCAGGGCTAGCAATGAGCAGTTCTTC

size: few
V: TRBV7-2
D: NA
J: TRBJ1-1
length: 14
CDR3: CASSGSVASAEAFF
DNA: TGTGCCAGCAGCGGGAGTGTAGCCAGCGCTGAAGCTTTCTTT

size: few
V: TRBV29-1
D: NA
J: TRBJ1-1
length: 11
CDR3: CSAGTDAEAFF
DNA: TGCAGCGCCGGGACTGACGCTGAAGCTTTCTTT

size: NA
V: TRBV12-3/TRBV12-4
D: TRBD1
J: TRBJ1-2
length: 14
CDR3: CASSYRQGNYGYTF
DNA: TGTGCCAGCAGTTACCGACAGGGGAACTATGGCTACACCTTC

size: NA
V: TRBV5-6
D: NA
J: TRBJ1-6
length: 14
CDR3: CASSLWEYNSPLHF
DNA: TGTGCCAGCAGTTTATGGGAATATAATTCACCCCTCCACTTT

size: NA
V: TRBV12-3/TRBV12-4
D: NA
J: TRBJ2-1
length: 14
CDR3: CASNPAEGLNEQFF
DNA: TGTGCCAGCAATCCTGCGGAGGGCCTTAATGAGCAGTTCTTC

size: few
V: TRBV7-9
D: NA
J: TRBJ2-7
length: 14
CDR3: CASSQLEGGYEQYF
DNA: TGTGCCAGCAGCCAGTTAGAGGGAGGTTACGAGCAGTACTTC

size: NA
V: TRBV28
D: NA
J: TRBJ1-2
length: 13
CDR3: CASTGAFNYGYTF
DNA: TGTGCCAGCACTGGGGCCTTTAACTATGGCTACACCTTC

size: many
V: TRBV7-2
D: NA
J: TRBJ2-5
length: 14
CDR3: CASSLAGRQETQYF
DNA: TGTGCCAGCAGCTTAGCTGGTAGGCAAGAGACCCAGTACTTC

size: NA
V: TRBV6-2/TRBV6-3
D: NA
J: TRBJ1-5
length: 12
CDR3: CASRTVNQPQHF
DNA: TGTGCCAGCAGGACGGTTAATCAGCCCCAGCATTTT

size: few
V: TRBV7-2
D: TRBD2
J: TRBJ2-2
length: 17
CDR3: CASSKRAGRADTGELFF
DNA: TGTGCCAGCAGCAAGAGGGCGGGGAGGGCGGACACCGGGGAGCTGTTTTTT

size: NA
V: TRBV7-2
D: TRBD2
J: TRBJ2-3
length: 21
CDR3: CASSLGREVAGSTSSTDTQYF
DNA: TGTGCCAGCAGCTTAGGACGGGAGGTAGCGGGATCAACCTCTAGCACAGATACGCAGTATTTT

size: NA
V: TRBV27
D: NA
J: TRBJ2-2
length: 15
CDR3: CASGLLGGNTGELFF
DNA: TGTGCCAGCGGCCTCCTAGGGGGGAACACCGGGGAGCTGTTTTTT

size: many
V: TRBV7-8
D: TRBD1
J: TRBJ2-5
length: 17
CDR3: CASSLEGETGLEETQYF
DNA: TGTGCCAGCAGCTTAGAAGGGGAGACAGGGCTGGAAGAGACCCAGTACTTC

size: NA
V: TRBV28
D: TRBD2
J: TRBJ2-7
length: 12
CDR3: CASSLLAGVLYF
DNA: TGTGCCAGCAGTTTGCTAGCGGGAGTTTTATACTTC

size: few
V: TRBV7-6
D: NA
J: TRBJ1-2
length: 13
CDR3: CASSSTDNSGYTF
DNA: TGTGCCAGCAGCTCTACTGACAACAGTGGCTACACCTTC

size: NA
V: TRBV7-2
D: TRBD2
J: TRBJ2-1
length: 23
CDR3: CASSFPSPDRLAGAGSSYNEQFF
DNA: TGTGCCAGCAGCTTCCCTTCACCGGACAGACTAGCGGGCGCCGGAAGCTCCTACAATGAGCAGTTCTTC

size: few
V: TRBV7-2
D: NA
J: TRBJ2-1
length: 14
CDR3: CASSPPGLEDEQFF
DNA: TGTGCCAGCAGCCCGCCGGGCTTAGAAGATGAGCAGTTCTTC

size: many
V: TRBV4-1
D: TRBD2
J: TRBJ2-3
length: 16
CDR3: CASSFDSGISTDTQYF
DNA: TGCGCCAGCAGCTTTGATAGCGGGATATCCACAGATACGCAGTATTTT

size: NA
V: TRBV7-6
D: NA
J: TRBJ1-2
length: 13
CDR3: CASSLSNNYGYTF
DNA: TGTGCCAGCAGCTTATCGAATAACTATGGCTACACCTTC

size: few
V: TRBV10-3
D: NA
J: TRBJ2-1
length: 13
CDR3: CAISETPSDEQFF
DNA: TGTGCCATCAGTGAGACCCCTAGCGATGAGCAGTTCTTC

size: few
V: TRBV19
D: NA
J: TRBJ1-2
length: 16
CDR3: CASSRMPLPRGYGYTF
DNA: TGTGCCAGTAGTAGGATGCCACTCCCCCGGGGCTATGGCTACACCTTC